Shown below are 2 T cell receptor beta chains from a single sample sequenced in a study of sequential checkpoint blockade in melanoma. This table comes from immunoSEQ multiplex PCR, and its TCRdb copy is limited to in-frame clones, with some not included. This table has tens of thousands of clones, 32% appearing once. Documented treatment: randomized to nivolumab then ipilimumab (arm A) or the reverse (arm B). Sequenced material: tumor tissue (inferred from file names), taken from a patient given nivolumab and ipilimumab in sequence. The receptors were gathered from a human donor with melanoma.

V is TRBV11-3 and J is TRBJ2-7; D is tentatively TRBD1 or TRBD2 (6 bases each). Trimming shortened V by 5 bases and J by 7 bases, and 21 bases separated the two germline ends. CDR1 and CDR2 from the germline V gene are SGHNT and YENEEA. The CDR3 runs 15 residues. The CDR3 bases are TGTGCCAGCAGCCAAAAGGGGGGCTTTATCCAAGAGCAGTACTTC. Encoded protein: CASSQKGGFIQEQYF.

This clone was found a few times. The chain couples TRBV6-8 to TRBJ2-7; possibly TRBD2 for D (7 bases). The CDR3 has 14 residues. The V and J ends lost 10 bases and 0 bases respectively, with 16 bases between them. Germline loops: CDR1 MNHGY, CDR2 SAAAGT. The CDR3 sequence: CATRGAASSYEQYF. The CDR3 DNA reads as TGTGCCACCCGGGGGGCAGCCAGCTCCTACGAGCAGTACTTC.